A single sample is the source of the 22 T cell receptor beta chains below, sequenced in a study of shared clonotypes between healthy human individuals. Clones were sequenced by immunoSEQ multiplex PCR, and TCRdb holds only the in-frame ones, with some missing. There are 2 million to 2.5 million clones in the sample; more than 85% occur only once, and about 0.39% lies in the top ten. The sequenced sample consisted of naive CD4+ T cells from PBMCs. Regarding subset: CD45RA+ positively selected. These receptor sequences come from a man aged 18 to 29 in good health. Some clones in this sample may be carry-over from other donors' samples.

The chain recombines TRBV19 with TRBJ1-4; TRBD1 is a possible D gene (6 bases). Germline V gene data show CDR1 as LNHDA and CDR2 as SQIVND (reference sequence). The length of the CDR3 is 15 residues. Trimming pared 7 bases from V and 6 bases from J, leaving 18 bases between. For the CDR3, the DNA is TGTGCCAGTATCGACCCCGGGGGCGGTGATGAAAAACTGTTTTTT. It translates to CASIDPGGGDEKLFF.

This chain connects TRBV4-2 to TRBJ2-7, with TRBD1 identical over 9 bases. Germline loops: CDR1 LGHNA, CDR2 YNFKEQ. This CDR3 has 14 amino acids. With V trimmed by 4 bases and J by 5 bases, 6 bases remained unmatched. This CDR3 is CASSPGQGINEQYF. CDR3 bases: TGTGCCAGCAGCCCGGGACAGGGTATCAACGAGCAGTACTTC.

V is TRBV10-3 and J is TRBJ2-2; D is unclear. The CDR3 spans 15 residues. The V end was cut by 0 bases, the J end by 4 bases, with 9 bases between. The germline CDR1 and CDR2 sequences are ENHRY and SYGVKD. CDR3 in DNA: TGTGCCATCAGTGAGTCGTCGGACGGCACCGGGGAGCTGTTTTTT. Amino acids: CAISESSDGTGELFF.

V and J are TRBV4-1 and TRBJ2-5; D possibly matches TRBD1 or TRBD2 (5 bases each). Germline loops: CDR1 MGHRA, CDR2 YSYEKL. CDR3 length: 14 amino acids. V lost 1 base and J 3 bases, leaving 9 bases between the germline ends. CDR3 protein: CASSQGGLEETQYF. In DNA, the CDR3 is TGCGCCAGCAGCCAAGGGGGGTTAGAAGAGACCCAGTACTTC.

The V and J genes are TRBV7-3 and TRBJ2-1; tentatively, D is TRBD1 or TRBD2 (5 bases each). CDR1 and CDR2 from the germline V gene are SGHTA and FQGTGA. This CDR3 is built from 14 residues. V dropped 2 bases and J dropped 6 bases, with 11 bases sitting between them. For the CDR3, the DNA is TGTGCCAGCAGCTTACTCTCAGGGACCAATGAGCAGTTCTTC. This codes for CASSLLSGTNEQFF.

This sequence joins TRBV28 and TRBJ1-1; a weak D match, TRBD1 (5 bases). The CDR3 is made up of 15 amino acids. V was shortened by 5 bases and J by 1 base, with 14 bases between the two germline ends. Germline-derived CDR1 and CDR2 are MDHEN and SYDVKM. CDR3 bases: TGTGCCAGCAGTACCCCGACAGCAAAGAACACTGAAGCTTTCTTT. Encoded protein: CASSTPTAKNTEAFF.

The rearrangement joins TRBV7-8 to TRBJ2-2, with unresolved D. This CDR3 comprises 13 residues. The V end lost 2 bases, the J end lost 6 bases, and 7 bases lay between the germline ends. CDR1 SGHVS and CDR2 FQNEAQ come from the germline V gene. The CDR3, as DNA: TGTGCCAGCAGCTTAAGTAGAGCCGGGGAGCTGTTTTTT. This gives the protein CASSLSRAGELFF. Filled out from reference TRBV7-8 and TRBJ2-2, the complete variable domain reads GAGVSQSPRYKVAKRGQDVALRCDPISGHVSLFWYQQALGQGPEFLTYFQNEAQLDKSGLPSDRFFAERPEGSVSTLKIQRTQQEDSAVYLCASSLSRAGELFFGEGSRLTVL.

This chain joins TRBV4-3 and TRBJ2-4; D gene unclear. V lost 0 bases to trimming and J lost 0 bases, with 9 bases between them. CDR1 is LGHNA, CDR2 YSLEER, per germline. There are 16 residues in the CDR3. The CDR3 is CASSQDLRIAKNIQYF. In nucleotides, the CDR3 is TGCGCCAGCAGCCAAGATCTTAGAATAGCCAAAAACATTCAGTACTTC.

This chain links TRBV7-2 with TRBJ2-2; tentative D call: TRBD2 (6 bases). CDR1 is SGHTA, CDR2 FQGNSA, per germline. Deletions cut 4 bases from V and 5 bases from J, with 14 bases between. The CDR3 has 15 residues. The CDR3: CASSSVLAATGELFF. Written as DNA, the CDR3 is TGTGCCAGCAGCTCCGTACTAGCAGCAACCGGGGAGCTGTTTTTT.

The sample holds one count of this clone. The chain has TRBV21-1 and TRBJ1-5; the tabulated D call, TRBD1, remains unverified against the DNA. TRBV21-1 is a pseudogene locus. The CDR3 consists of 17 residues. The CDR3 protein is CASSRGQGVGSNQPQHF. CDR3 DNA: TGTGCCAGCAGCAGGGGACAGGGCGTTGGTAGCAATCAGCCCCAGCATTTT.

The rearrangement links TRBV15 to TRBJ2-4; TRBD1 or TRBD2 may be the D gene (5 bases each). This CDR3 has 15 residues. V gave up 4 bases and J gave up 0 bases, with 10 bases separating them. CDR1 is LNHNV, CDR2 YYDKDF, per germline (reference sequence). The CDR3 protein is CATSIPGTAKNIQYF. Here the CDR3 DNA reads TGTGCCACCAGCATCCCCGGGACAGCCAAAAACATTCAGTACTTC.

The chain employs TRBV7-9 and TRBJ2-1; D is perhaps TRBD1 (6 bases). This CDR3 has 16 amino acids. The V end lost 3 bases, the J end lost 1 base, and 13 bases lay between the germline ends. Germline values: CDR1 SEHNR, CDR2 FQNEAQ (reference sequence). The CDR3 protein is CASSFGGGLSYNEQFF. CDR3 nucleotide sequence: TGTGCCAGCAGCTTTGGGGGCGGTCTTTCCTACAATGAGCAGTTCTTC.

This chain connects TRBV5-1 to TRBJ2-1; 11 nucleotides agree with TRBD2. The CDR3 runs 16 residues. Germline lookup yields CDR1 SGHRS and CDR2 YFSETQ. The trim removed 4 bases at V and 7 bases at J, leaving 10 bases unmatched. The CDR3: CASSPNTGTSGNEQFF. CDR3 bases: TGCGCCAGCAGCCCCAACACCGGGACTAGCGGAAATGAGCAGTTCTTC.

V usage is TRBV14 and J usage is TRBJ2-2; the match to TRBD1 covers 8 bases. Germline CDR1 and CDR2: SGHDN and FVKESK. V lost 4 bases and J lost 4; bases outside the gene matches: 5. The CDR3 is made up of 15 amino acids. In DNA, the CDR3 is TGTGCCAGCAGCCCACAGGGGGTCGCCACCGGGGAGCTGTTTTTT. This sequence encodes CASSPQGVATGELFF.

This clone was recorded only once. The rearrangement uses TRBV7-2 and TRBJ1-2; D is undetermined. V was trimmed by 2 bases and J by 2 bases, leaving 9 bases between them. Per the germline V gene, CDR1 is SGHTA and CDR2 is FQGNSA. This CDR3 spans 14 amino acids. CDR3 residues: CASSLQDRNYGYTF. As DNA, the CDR3 is TGTGCCAGCAGCTTACAAGACCGAAACTATGGCTACACCTTC.

The chain couples TRBV7-9 to TRBJ2-7; D tentatively reads TRBD1 or TRBD2 (5 bases each). V was cut by 7 bases and J by 5 bases, with 15 bases left in between. The CDR3 consists of 13 residues. CDR1 is SEHNR and CDR2 is FQNEAQ in the germline V gene (reference sequence). CDR3 protein: CASMGRGWDEQYF. DNA of the CDR3: TGTGCCAGCATGGGGCGCGGGTGGGACGAGCAGTACTTC.

The V gene is TRBV6-5, the J gene TRBJ2-2; D is perhaps TRBD1 (6 bases). Germline-derived CDR1 and CDR2 are MNHEY and SVGAGI. This CDR3 spans 11 amino acids. V lost 5 bases and J lost 13, with 11 bases in between. In DNA form, the CDR3 reads TGTGCCAGCAGTGGACAGTTAGGGCTGTTTTTT. Encoded protein: CASSGQLGLFF.

This clone has a single count. The chain recombines TRBV6-6 with TRBJ2-5, with 7 bases that match TRBD2. The CDR3 spans 13 residues. Germline CDR1 MNHNY, CDR2 SVGAGI (reference sequence). V lost 11 bases, J lost 5 bases, and 11 bases stayed unmatched. This CDR3 is CAGREAARETQYF. Here the CDR3 DNA reads TGTGCCGGGAGGGAGGCGGCCCGGGAGACCCAGTACTTC.

This chain joins TRBV6-4 and TRBJ2-2, with 10 bases fitting TRBD1. From germline, CDR1 is MRHNA and CDR2 SNTAGT. CDR3 length: 17 residues. Trimming removed 8 bases from V and 0 bases from J; junction bases left unmatched: 9. CDR3 in amino acids: CASRRGTGAANTGELFF. CDR3 in DNA: TGTGCCAGCCGGAGGGGGACAGGGGCCGCGAACACCGGGGAGCTGTTTTTT.

This rearrangement joins TRBV6-5 to TRBJ1-1; D gene uncertain. Germline V gene sequence: CDR1 MNHEY, CDR2 SVGAGI. V was pared by 7 bases and J by 1 base, with 13 bases between. The CDR3 is 14 amino acids. In nucleotides, the CDR3 is TGTGCCAGCAATCACGCTATCTCGAACACTGAAGCTTTCTTT. Its protein is CASNHAISNTEAFF.

V gene TRBV18 combines with J gene TRBJ2-5, with D unclear. The CDR3 sequence is 14 residues long. CDR1 KGHSH and CDR2 LQKENI come from the germline V gene. Deletions cut 5 bases from V and 2 bases from J, with 12 bases between. The CDR3 protein is CASSSYDGQETQYF. The CDR3, as DNA: TGTGCCAGCTCATCCTACGACGGGCAAGAGACCCAGTACTTC. The full variable domain, rest sourced from reference TRBV18 and TRBJ2-5, is NAGVMQNPRHLVRRRGQEARLRCSPMKGHSHVYWYRQLPEEGLKFMVYLQKENIIDESGMPKERFSAEFPKEGPSILRIQQVVRGDSAAYFCASSSYDGQETQYFGPGTRLLVL.

This sequence joins TRBV6-6 and TRBJ2-5; 8 bases are a match to TRBD1. The CDR3 loop spans 15 amino acids. V lost 4 bases, J lost 2 bases, and 6 bases stayed unmatched. Germline CDR1 and CDR2: MNHNY and SVGAGI (reference sequence). The CDR3 bases are TGTGCCAGCAGTTCGGGACAGGCCGCTCAAGAGACCCAGTACTTC. Protein product: CASSSGQAAQETQYF.